This T cell receptor beta chain was identified during a study of cytomegalovirus exposure and HLA in healthy donors. Study-wide results and caveats: An analysis done earlier found most TCR beta V segments productive about 87% or about 30% of the time.

The CDR3 has 16 residues. The V gene's germline CDR1 is SGHDT and CDR2 YYEEEE. V gave up 0 bases and J gave up 2 bases, with 14 bases separating them. Points on this clone: Its antigen is not identified.

PCR amplification relied on 60 Vbeta primers (plus 13 Jbeta primers). Clones were sequenced by immunoSEQ multiplex PCR, and TCRdb holds only the in-frame ones, with some missing. Among 200,000 or so clones listed, around 86% were seen once. The chain joins TRBV5-6 to TRBJ2-5; possibly TRBD1 for D (6 bases). The origin of this receptor is a woman aged 50 to 65 in good health and CMV-seropositive. Specimen: PBMCs. CDR3 nucleotide sequence: TGTGCCAGCAGCTTGGACGGGACACCTCGGCAAGAGACCCAGTACTTC. Translation: CASSLDGTPRQETQYF.